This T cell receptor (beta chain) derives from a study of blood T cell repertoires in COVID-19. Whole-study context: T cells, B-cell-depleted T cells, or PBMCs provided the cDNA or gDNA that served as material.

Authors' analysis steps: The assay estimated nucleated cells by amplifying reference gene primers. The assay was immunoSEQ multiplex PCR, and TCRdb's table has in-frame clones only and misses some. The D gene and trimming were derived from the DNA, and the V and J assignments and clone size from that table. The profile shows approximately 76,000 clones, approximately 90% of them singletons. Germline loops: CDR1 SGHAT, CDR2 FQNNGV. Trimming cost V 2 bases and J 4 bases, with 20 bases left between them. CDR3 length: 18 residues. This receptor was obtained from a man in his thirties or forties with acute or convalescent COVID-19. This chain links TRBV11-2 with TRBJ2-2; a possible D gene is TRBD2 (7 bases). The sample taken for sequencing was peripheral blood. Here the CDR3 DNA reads TGTGCCAGCAGCTTATCGCTGGGGGGGGCGCTGGGCACCGGGGAGCTGTTTTTT. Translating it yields CASSLSLGGALGTGELFF.